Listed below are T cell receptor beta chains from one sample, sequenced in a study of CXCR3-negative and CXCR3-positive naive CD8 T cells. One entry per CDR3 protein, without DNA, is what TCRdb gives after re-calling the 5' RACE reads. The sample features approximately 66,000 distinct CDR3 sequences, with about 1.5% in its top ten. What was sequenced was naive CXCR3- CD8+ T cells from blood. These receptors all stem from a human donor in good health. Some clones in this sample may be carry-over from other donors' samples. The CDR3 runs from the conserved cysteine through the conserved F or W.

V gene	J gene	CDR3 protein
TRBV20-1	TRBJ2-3	CSAPPSHSGGRVDTQYF
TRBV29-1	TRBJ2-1	CSLTQGPSSYNEQFF
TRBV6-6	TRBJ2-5	CASSSEGVDRGQGTQYF
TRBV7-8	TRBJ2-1	CASSPGQGTLAQSYNEQFF
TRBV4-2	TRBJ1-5	CASSQGEISNQPQHF
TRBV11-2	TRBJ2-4	CASRPTRADIQYF
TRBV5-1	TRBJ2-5	CASGGSGETQYF
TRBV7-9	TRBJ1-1	CASSSDTEAFF
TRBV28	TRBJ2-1	CASSWRDVSDEQFF
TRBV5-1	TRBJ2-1	CASSPTGTSGHNEQFF
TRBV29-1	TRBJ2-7	CSATTGGKSEQYF
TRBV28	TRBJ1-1	CASSFKFEAFF
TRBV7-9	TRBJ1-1	CASSLGLGGTEAFF
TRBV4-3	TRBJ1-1	CASSQDRSKEWGTEAFF
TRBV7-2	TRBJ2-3	CASSALAGGHGDTQYF
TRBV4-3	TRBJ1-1	CASSHTGNTEAFF
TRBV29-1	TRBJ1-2	CSVGQGNGYTF
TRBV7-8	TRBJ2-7	CASSLLGLANEQYF
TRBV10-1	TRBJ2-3	CASSEWAQGAQDTQYF
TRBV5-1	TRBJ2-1	CASSFSLAGKYNEQFF
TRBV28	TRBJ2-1	CASSPRLALQDEQFF
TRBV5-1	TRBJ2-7	CASSVLTSGQDVSYEQYF
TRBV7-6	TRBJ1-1	CASSLGDLNTEAFF
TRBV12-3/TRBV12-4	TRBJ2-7	CASSFTGYEQYF
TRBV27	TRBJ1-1	CASSFFRNTEAFF
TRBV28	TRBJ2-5	CASNPAGTQETQYF
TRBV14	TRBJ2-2	CASSRNRVAGNTGELFF
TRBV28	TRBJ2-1	CASSLVMGGYNEQFF
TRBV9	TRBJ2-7	CASSVGGLSYEQYF
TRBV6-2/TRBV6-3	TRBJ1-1	CASSYTGQSNTEAFF
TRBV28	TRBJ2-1	CASSQFGGPRTAASYNEQFF
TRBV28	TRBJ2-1	CASSYRGLSYNEQFF
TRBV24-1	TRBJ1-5	CATSDPGQWGQPQHF
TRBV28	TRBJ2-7	CASSLEVAGDYEQYF
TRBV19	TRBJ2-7	CASSKTGLTYEQYF